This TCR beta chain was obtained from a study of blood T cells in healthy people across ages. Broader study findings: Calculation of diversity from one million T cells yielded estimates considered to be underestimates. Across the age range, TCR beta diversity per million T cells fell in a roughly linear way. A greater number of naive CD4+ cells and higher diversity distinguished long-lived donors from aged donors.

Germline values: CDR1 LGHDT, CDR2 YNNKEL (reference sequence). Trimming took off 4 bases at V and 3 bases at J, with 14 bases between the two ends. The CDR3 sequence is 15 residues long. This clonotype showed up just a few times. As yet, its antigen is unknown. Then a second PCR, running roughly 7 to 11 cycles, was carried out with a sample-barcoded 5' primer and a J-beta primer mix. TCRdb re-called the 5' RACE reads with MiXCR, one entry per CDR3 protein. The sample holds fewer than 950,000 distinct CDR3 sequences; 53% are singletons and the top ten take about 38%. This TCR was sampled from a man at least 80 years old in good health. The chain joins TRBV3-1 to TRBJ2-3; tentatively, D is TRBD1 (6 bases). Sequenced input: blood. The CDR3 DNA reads TGTGCCAGCAGCCGACAGCAGGGGATAACAGATACGCAGTATTTT. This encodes CASSRQQGITDTQYF.